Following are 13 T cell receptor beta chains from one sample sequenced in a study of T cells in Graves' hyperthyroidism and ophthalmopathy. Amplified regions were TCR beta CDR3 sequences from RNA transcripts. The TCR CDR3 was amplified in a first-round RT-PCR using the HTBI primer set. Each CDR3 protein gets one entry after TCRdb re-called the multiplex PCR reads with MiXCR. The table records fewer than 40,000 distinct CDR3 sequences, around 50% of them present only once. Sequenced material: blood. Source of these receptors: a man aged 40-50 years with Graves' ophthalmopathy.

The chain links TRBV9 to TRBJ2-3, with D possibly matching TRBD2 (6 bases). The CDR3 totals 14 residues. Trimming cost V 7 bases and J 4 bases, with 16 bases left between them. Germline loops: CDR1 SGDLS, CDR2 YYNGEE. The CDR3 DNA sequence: TGTGCCAGCGGTTTCGGGGAGGAAGCAGATACGCAGTATTTT. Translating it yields CASGFGEEADTQYF.

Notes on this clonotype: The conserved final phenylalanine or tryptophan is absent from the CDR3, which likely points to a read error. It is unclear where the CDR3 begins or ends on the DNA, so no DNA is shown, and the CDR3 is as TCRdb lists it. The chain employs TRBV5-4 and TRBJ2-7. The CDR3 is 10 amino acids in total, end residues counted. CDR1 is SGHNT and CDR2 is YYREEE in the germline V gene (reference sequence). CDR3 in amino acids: CASSIGLAYT.

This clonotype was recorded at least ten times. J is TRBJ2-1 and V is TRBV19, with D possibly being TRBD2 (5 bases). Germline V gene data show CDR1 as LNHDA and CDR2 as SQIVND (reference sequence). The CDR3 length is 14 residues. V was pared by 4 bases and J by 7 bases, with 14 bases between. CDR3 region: CASSTVTSINEQFF. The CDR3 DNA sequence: TGTGCCAGTAGTACGGTCACTAGTATTAATGAGCAGTTCTTC.

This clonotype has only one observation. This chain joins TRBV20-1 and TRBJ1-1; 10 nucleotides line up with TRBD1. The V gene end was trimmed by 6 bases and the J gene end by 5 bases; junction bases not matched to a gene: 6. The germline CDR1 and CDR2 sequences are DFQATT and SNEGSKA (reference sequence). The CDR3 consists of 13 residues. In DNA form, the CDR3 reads TGCAGTGCCCGACAGGGGGCGCAAACTGAAGCTTTCTTT. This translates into CSARQGAQTEAFF.

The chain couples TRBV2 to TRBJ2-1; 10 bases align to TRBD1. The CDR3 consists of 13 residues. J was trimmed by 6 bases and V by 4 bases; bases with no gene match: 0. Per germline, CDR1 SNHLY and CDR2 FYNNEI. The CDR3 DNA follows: TGTGCCAGCAGTGGGACAGGGGGCAATGAGCAGTTCTTC. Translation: CASSGTGGNEQFF.

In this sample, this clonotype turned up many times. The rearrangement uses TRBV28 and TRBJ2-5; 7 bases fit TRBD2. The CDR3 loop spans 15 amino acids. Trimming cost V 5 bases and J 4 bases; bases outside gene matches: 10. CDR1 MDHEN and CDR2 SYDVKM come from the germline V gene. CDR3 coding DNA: TGTGCCAGCAGTACGAGTGGGGGGGTCTTAGAGACCCAGTACTTC. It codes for CASSTSGGVLETQYF. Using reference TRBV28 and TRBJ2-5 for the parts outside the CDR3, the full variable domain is DVKVTQSSRYLVKRTGEKVFLECVQDMDHENMFWYRQDPGLGLRLIYFSYDVKMKEKGDIPEGYSVSREKKERFSLILESASTNQTSMYLCASSTSGGVLETQYFGPGTRLLVL.

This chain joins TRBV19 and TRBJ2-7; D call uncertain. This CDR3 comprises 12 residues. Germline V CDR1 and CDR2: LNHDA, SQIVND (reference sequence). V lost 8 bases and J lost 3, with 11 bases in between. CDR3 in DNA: TGTGCCAGTTCAAAAGCCAACTACGAGCAGTACTTC. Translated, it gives CASSKANYEQYF.

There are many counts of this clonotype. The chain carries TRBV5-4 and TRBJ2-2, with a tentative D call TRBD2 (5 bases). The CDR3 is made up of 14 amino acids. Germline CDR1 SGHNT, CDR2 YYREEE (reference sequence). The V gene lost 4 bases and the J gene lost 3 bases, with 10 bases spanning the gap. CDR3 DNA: TGTGCCAGCAGCCAAACGGGGTACACCGGGGAGCTGTTTTTT. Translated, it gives CASSQTGYTGELFF.

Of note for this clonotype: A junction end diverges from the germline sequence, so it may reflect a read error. The CDR3 sequence: CASPPGRTDYGYTF. As DNA, the CDR3 is TGTGCCAGCCCACCAGGAAGGACCGACTATGGCTACACCTTC. This chain uses TRBV18 with TRBJ1-2, with D unresolved. Germline values: CDR1 KGHSH, CDR2 LQKENI. The length of the CDR3 is 14 residues.

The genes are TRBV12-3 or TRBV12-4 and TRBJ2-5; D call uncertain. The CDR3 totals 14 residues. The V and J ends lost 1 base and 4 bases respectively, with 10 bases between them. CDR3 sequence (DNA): TGTGCCAGCAGTTTAGGGGGATGGGGAGAGACCCAGTACTTC. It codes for CASSLGGWGETQYF.

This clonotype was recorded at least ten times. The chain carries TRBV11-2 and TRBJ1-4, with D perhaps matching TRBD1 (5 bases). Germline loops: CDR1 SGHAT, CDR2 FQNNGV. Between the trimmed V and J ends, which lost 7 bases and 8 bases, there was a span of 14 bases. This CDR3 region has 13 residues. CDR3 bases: TGTGCCAGCACCAGGGACCGAGGGGAAAAACTGTTTTTT. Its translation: CASTRDRGEKLFF.

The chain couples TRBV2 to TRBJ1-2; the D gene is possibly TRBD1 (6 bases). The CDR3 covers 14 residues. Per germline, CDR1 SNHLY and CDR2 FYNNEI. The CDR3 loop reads CANRGARDIWGYTF. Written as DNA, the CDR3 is TGTGCAAACCGGGGGGCCAGGGATATTTGGGGCTACACCTTC.

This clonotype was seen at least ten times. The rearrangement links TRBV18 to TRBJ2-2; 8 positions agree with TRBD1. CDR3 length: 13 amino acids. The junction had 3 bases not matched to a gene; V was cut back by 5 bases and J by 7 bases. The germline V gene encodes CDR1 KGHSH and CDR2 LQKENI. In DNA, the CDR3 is TGTGCCAGCTCATCGACAGGGGACGGGGAGCTGTTTTTT. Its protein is CASSSTGDGELFF.